The 13 T cell receptor beta chains reported below all come from one sample, sequenced in a study of blood T cell repertoires in COVID-19. The assay was immunoSEQ multiplex PCR, and TCRdb's table has in-frame clones only and misses some. There are more than 100,000 clones in the sample; about four fifths occur only once, and approximately 1.5% lies in the top ten. The material sequenced was peripheral blood. These receptors all stem from a man in his 60s with acute or convalescent COVID-19.

This clone is a singleton in its sample. The V call is TRBV27, the J call TRBJ1-2; TRBD1 matches 7 bases. The V and J ends lost 6 bases and 4 bases, in that order; junction bases with no gene match: 5. This CDR3 is built from 13 residues. Germline CDR1 and CDR2: MNHEY and SMNVEV (reference sequence). CDR3 DNA: TGTGCCAGCAGACCGACAGGGCCCTATGGCTACACCTTC. Its translation: CASRPTGPYGYTF.

The rearrangement links TRBV18 to TRBJ2-7; 12 bases are shared with TRBD1. The V and J ends lost 3 bases and 6 bases, in that order; junction bases with no gene match: 12. Germline V gene sequence: CDR1 KGHSH, CDR2 LQKENI. The CDR3 consists of 17 residues. CDR3 protein: CASSPGGQGARLREQYF. CDR3 coding DNA: TGTGCCAGCTCACCGGGGGGACAGGGGGCTCGTCTACGCGAGCAGTACTTC.

This clone appeared a single time. The rearrangement joins TRBV7-8 to TRBJ2-2; a weak D match, TRBD2 (6 bases). Germline V gene lookup returns CDR1 SGHVS and CDR2 FQNEAQ. V was pared by 7 bases and J by 7 bases, with 16 bases between. CDR3 size: 14 residues. For the CDR3, the DNA is TGTGCCAGCACCCCATCGGGGGTGATCGGGGAGCTGTTTTTT. It translates to CASTPSGVIGELFF. Full variable domain (remainder filled in from reference TRBV7-8 and TRBJ2-2): GAGVSQSPRYKVAKRGQDVALRCDPISGHVSLFWYQQALGQGPEFLTYFQNEAQLDKSGLPSDRFFAERPEGSVSTLKIQRTQQEDSAVYLCASTPSGVIGELFFGEGSRLTVL.

CDR3: CASGTGAGEKLFF. CDR3 sequence (DNA): TGTGCCAGCGGGACAGGGGCTGGTGAAAAACTGTTTTTT. This chain joins TRBV28 and TRBJ1-4, with 10 bases aligning to TRBD1. In germline, CDR1 is MDHEN, CDR2 SYDVKM. CDR3 size: 13 residues. The ends lost 8 bases at V and 7 bases at J; junction bases unmatched: 4.

The chain employs TRBV7-6 and TRBJ1-2, with TRBD1 identical over 10 bases. Germline-derived CDR1 and CDR2 are SGHVS and FNYEAQ. The CDR3 sequence is 14 residues long. V dropped 5 bases and J dropped 6; count of bases not matched to a gene: 6. This chain's CDR3 is CASSAIGQGDGYTF. CDR3 coding DNA: TGTGCCAGCAGCGCGATTGGACAGGGGGATGGCTACACCTTC. The variable domain in full, completed from reference TRBV7-6 and TRBJ1-2, reads GAGVSQSPRYKVTKRGQDVALRCDPISGHVSLYWYRQALGQGPEFLTYFNYEAQQDKSGLPNDRFSAERPEGSISTLTIQRTEQRDSAMYRCASSAIGQGDGYTFGSGTRLTVV.

This clone was observed once. The chain employs TRBV7-3 and TRBJ2-3, with a weak D call TRBD1 (7 bases). This CDR3 contains 19 residues. Germline CDR1 SGHTA, CDR2 FQGTGA. Deletions cut 4 bases from V and 4 bases from J, with 27 bases between. CDR3 nucleotides: TGTGCCAGCAGCTGCCCACCCGCGCCGACAGGGAGGTTACCAGATACGCAGTATTTT. It yields the protein CASSCPPAPTGRLPDTQYF.

This clone was seen a few times. This chain links TRBV5-1 with TRBJ1-1; possible D gene TRBD1, 5 bases. V was clipped by 4 bases and J by 1 base, with 14 bases between them. There are 15 residues in the CDR3. Germline CDR1 reads SGHRS; CDR2 reads YFSETQ. The chain's CDR3 is CASSPWGGGNTEAFF. CDR3 DNA sequence: TGCGCCAGCAGCCCCTGGGGGGGAGGGAACACTGAAGCTTTCTTT.

This clone was counted only a few times. The chain recombines TRBV9 with TRBJ2-1, with 7 bases matching TRBD1. With V trimmed by 3 bases and J by 3 bases, 9 bases remained unmatched. This CDR3 contains 16 residues. The germline gives CDR1 SGDLS, CDR2 YYNGEE. This chain's CDR3 is CASSAHTGVNYNEQFF. CDR3 bases: TGTGCCAGCAGCGCCCATACAGGGGTCAACTACAATGAGCAGTTCTTC.

CDR3 loop: CSVDRSETQYF. For the CDR3, the DNA is TGCAGCGTTGACAGGTCTGAGACCCAGTACTTC. The V call is TRBV29-1, the J call TRBJ2-5; no clear D gene. In germline, CDR1 is SQVTM, CDR2 ANQGSEA. The CDR3 loop spans 11 amino acids. Trimming took 3 bases from V and 5 from J, leaving 7 bases between them.

This rearrangement joins TRBV6-5 to TRBJ1-2, with D maybe TRBD1 (5 bases). The V end was cut by 0 bases, the J end by 2 bases, with 13 bases between. CDR1 is MNHEY, CDR2 SVGAGI, per germline. The CDR3 spans 16 residues. The CDR3 bases are TGTGCCAGCAGTTACTCGCCGGCCAGGGCAAACTATGGCTACACCTTC. Amino acid sequence: CASSYSPARANYGYTF.

This chain links TRBV13 with TRBJ1-5; 9 bases map to TRBD1. CDR1 is PRHDT, CDR2 FYEKMQ, per germline (reference sequence). Losses at the gene ends were 4 bases for V and 4 bases for J; bases not matched to a gene: 5. The CDR3 sequence is 15 residues long. The CDR3 loop is CASSSGTGSNQPQHF. The CDR3 DNA is TGTGCCAGCAGCTCCGGGACAGGGTCAAATCAGCCCCAGCATTTT. Full variable domain (missing parts from reference TRBV13 and TRBJ1-5): AAGVIQSPRHLIKEKRETATLKCYPIPRHDTVYWYQQGPGQDPQFLISFYEKMQSDKGSIPDRFSAQQFSDYHSELNMSSLELGDSALYFCASSSGTGSNQPQHFGDGTRLSIL.

This chain uses TRBV6-5 with TRBJ2-7, with 8 bases identical to TRBD1. The CDR3 extends over 13 amino acids. In germline, CDR1 is MNHEY, CDR2 SVGAGI. Trimming took 6 bases from V and 3 from J; bases not matched to a gene: 4. CDR3 amino acids: CASSQGAGYEQYF. The CDR3 DNA is TGTGCCAGCAGCCAGGGGGCGGGCTACGAGCAGTACTTC.

Remarks on this clone: A junction end diverges from the germline sequence, so it may reflect a read error. The J gene is TRBJ1-2, the V gene TRBV15; D remains unclear. The germline V gene encodes CDR1 LNHNV and CDR2 YYDKDF (reference sequence). The CDR3 spans 14 residues. Here the CDR3 reads CATSRERANYGYTF. DNA of the CDR3: TGTGCCACCAGCCGAGAGAGGGCTAACTATGGCTACACCTTC.